What follows are 3 T cell receptor beta chains derived from one specimen sequenced in a study of cytomegalovirus exposure and HLA in healthy donors. The PCR used 60 Vbeta and 13 Jbeta primers. Produced via immunoSEQ multiplex PCR; TCRdb's table is partial and in-frame only. The table has 110,000 to 150,000 clones, 80% to 90% seen once. The sample was PBMCs. The receptors were gathered from a woman between 35 and 50 years old in good health and CMV-seropositive.

The chain has TRBV7-9 and TRBJ1-1; D is perhaps TRBD1 (5 bases). Germline values: CDR1 SEHNR, CDR2 FQNEAQ (reference sequence). There are 15 residues in the CDR3. V was shortened by 5 bases and J by 0 bases, with 13 bases between the two germline ends. The DNA for the CDR3 is TGTGCCAGCAGCCCACCAACAGGTATGAACACTGAAGCTTTCTTT. This codes for CASSPPTGMNTEAFF.

This chain connects TRBV29-1 to TRBJ2-5, with a tentative D call TRBD2 (6 bases). The CDR3 consists of 11 residues. Germline CDR1 SQVTM, CDR2 ANQGSEA. Here the CDR3 DNA reads TGCGTCGGAGGGCTACAAGAGACCCAGTACTTC. This codes for CVGGLQETQYF.

The count of this clone is one. J is TRBJ2-5 and V is TRBV20-1; D possibly corresponds to TRBD2 (5 bases). Trimming stripped 5 bases from V and 4 bases from J, with 8 bases between. The V gene's germline CDR1 is DFQATT and CDR2 SNEGSKA (reference sequence). The CDR3 loop spans 11 amino acids. The CDR3 protein is CSARRAETQYF. CDR3 nucleotides: TGCAGTGCTCGGCGGGCAGAGACCCAGTACTTC.